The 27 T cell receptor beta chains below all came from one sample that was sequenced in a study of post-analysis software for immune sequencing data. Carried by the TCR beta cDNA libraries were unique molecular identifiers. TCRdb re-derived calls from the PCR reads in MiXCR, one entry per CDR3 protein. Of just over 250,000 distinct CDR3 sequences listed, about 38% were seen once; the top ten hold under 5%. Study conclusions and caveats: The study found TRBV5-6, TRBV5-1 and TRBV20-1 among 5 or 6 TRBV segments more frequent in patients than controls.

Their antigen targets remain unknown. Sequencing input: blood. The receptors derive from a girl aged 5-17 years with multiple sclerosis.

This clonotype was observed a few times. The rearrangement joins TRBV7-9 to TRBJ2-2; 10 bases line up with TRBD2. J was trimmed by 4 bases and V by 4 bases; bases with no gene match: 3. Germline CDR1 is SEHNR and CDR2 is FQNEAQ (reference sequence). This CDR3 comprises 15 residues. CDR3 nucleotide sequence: TGTGCCAGCAGCTACTGGACTAGCGGCACCGGGGAGCTGTTTTTT. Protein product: CASSYWTSGTGELFF.

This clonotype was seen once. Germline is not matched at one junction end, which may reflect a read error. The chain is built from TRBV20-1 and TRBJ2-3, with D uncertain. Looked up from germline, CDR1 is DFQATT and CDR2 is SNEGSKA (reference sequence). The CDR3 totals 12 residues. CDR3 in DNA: TGCAGTGCTAGAGGGCCCTACGATGAGCAGTATTTC. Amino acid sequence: CSARGPYDEQYF.

The CDR3 reads CASSLPQARNTGELFF. DNA for the CDR3: TGCGCCAGCAGCTTGCCCCAGGCCAGGAACACCGGGGAGCTGTTTTTT. The J gene is TRBJ2-2, the V gene TRBV5-1; no firm D call. Germline loops: CDR1 SGHRS, CDR2 YFSETQ. Trimming shortened V by 1 base and J by 1 base, and 11 bases separated the two germline ends. The CDR3 is 16 residues long.

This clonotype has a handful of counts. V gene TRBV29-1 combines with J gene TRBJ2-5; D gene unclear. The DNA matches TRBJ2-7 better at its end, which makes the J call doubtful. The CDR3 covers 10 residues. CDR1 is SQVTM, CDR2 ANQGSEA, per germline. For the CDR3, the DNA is TGCAGCGTTGAAGGCTACGAGCAGTACTTC. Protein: CSVEGYEQYF.

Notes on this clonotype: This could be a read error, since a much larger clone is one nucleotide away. CDR3 amino acids: CASSLEGTSTEAFF. For the CDR3, the DNA is TGCGCCAGCAGCTTGGAAGGGACGAGCACTGAAGCTTTCTTT. This chain connects TRBV5-1 to TRBJ1-1, with D possibly TRBD1 on 5 matching bases. V was trimmed by 0 bases and J by 4 bases, leaving 10 bases between them. CDR1 and CDR2 (germline): SGHRS, YFSETQ. This CDR3 comprises 14 residues.

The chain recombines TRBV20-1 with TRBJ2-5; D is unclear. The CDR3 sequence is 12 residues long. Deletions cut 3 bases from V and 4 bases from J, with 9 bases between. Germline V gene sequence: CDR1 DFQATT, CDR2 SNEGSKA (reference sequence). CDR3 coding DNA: TGCAGTGCTAGTCGACCCAGAGAGACCCAGTACTTC. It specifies CSASRPRETQYF.

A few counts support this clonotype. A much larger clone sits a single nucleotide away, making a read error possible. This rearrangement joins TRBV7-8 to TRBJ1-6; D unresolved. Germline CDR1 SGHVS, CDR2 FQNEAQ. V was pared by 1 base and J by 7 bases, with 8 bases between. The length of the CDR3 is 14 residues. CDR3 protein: CASSLGSANSPLHF. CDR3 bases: TGTGCCAGCAGCTTAGGGTCAGCGAATTCACCCCTCCACTTT.

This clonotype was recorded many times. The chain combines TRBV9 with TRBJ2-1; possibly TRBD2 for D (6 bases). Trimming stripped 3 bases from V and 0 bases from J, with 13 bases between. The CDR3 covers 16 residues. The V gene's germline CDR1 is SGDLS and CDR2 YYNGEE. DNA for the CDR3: TGTGCCAGCAGCGGGGGACTTTCCAGCTCCTACAATGAGCAGTTCTTC. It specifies CASSGGLSSSYNEQFF.

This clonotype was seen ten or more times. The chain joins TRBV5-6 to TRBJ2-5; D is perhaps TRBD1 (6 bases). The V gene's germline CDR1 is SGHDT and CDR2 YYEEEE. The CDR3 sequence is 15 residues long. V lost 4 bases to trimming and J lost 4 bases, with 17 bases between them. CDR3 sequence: CASSPGRDTVETQYF. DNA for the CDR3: TGTGCCAGCAGCCCTGGCCGGGACACGGTAGAGACCCAGTACTTC.

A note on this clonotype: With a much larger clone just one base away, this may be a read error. For the CDR3, the DNA is TGTGCCAGCAGCAGACAGGGACTAGCGGGATACGATGAGCAGTTCTTC. Residues: CASSRQGLAGYDEQFF. The chain uses TRBV12-3 or TRBV12-4 and TRBJ2-1, with TRBD2 matching over 13 bases. V shed 6 bases, J shed 8 bases, and the junction held 10 bases outside the gene matches. This CDR3 is 16 amino acids long.

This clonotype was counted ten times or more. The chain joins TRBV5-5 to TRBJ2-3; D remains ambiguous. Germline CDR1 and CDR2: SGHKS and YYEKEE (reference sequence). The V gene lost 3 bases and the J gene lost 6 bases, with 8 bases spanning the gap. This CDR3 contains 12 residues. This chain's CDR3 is CASSWRVDTQYF. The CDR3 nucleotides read TGTGCCAGCAGCTGGCGCGTCGATACGCAGTATTTT.

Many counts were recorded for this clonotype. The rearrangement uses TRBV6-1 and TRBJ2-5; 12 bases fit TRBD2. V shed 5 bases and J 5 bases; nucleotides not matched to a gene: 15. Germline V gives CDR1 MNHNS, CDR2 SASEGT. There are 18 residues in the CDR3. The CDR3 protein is CASSQSSGGAFVSETQYF. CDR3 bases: TGTGCCAGCAGTCAATCTAGCGGGGGGGCCTTTGTCTCGGAGACCCAGTACTTC.

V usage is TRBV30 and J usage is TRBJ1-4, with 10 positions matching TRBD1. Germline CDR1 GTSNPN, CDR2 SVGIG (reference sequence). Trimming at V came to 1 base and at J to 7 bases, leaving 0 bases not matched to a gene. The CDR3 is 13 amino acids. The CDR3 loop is CAWSGQGAEKLFF. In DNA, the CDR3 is TGTGCCTGGAGTGGACAGGGGGCTGAAAAACTGTTTTTT.

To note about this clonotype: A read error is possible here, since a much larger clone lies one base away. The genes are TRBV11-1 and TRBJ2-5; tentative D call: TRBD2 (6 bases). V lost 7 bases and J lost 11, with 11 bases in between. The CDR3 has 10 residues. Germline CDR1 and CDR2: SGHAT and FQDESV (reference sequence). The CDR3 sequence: CASMGGEQYF. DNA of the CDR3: TGTGCCAGCATGGGCGGGGAGCAGTACTTC.

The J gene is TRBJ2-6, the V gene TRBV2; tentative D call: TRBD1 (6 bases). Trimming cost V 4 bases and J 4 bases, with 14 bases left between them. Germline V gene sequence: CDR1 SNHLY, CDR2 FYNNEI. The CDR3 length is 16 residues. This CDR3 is CASSVTGSTGANVLTF. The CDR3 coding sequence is TGTGCCAGCAGTGTGACAGGCTCTACAGGGGCCAACGTCCTGACTTTC. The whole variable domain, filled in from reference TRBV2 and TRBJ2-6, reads EPEVTQTPSHQVTQMGQEVILRCVPISNHLYFYWYRQILGQKVEFLVSFYNNEISEKSEIFDDQFSVERPDGSNFTLKIRSTKLEDSAMYFCASSVTGSTGANVLTFGAGSRLTVL.

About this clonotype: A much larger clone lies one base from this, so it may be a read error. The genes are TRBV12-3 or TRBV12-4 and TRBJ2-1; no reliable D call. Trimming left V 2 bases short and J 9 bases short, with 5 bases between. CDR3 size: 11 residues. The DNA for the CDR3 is TGTGCCAGCAGTTTATTGAGTGAGCAGTTCTTC. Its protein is CASSLLSEQFF.

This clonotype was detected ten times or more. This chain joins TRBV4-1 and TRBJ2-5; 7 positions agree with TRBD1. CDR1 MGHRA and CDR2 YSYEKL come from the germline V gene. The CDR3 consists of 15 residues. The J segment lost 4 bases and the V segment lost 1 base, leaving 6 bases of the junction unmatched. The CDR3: CASSQGQGRRETQYF. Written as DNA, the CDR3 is TGCGCCAGCAGCCAAGGACAGGGTCGGAGAGAGACCCAGTACTTC.

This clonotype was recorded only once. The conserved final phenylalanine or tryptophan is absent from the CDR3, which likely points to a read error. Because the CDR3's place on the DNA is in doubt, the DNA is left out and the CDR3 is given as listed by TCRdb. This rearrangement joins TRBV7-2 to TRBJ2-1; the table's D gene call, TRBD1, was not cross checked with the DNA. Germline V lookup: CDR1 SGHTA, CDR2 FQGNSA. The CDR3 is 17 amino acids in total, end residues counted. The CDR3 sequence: CASSRGQGAFYGYTFGS.

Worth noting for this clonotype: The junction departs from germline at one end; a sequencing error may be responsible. CDR3 nucleotides: TGTGCCAGCTCAACACCCGACGGGAGAAATGAAAAACTGTTTTTT. This encodes CASSTPDGRNEKLFF. The chain joins TRBV18 to TRBJ1-4; D gene uncertain. This CDR3 has 15 amino acids. Germline assignment: CDR1 KGHSH and CDR2 LQKENI.

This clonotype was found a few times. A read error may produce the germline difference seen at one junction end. The CDR3 reads CASSPFSPTDAQYF. The CDR3 region has the DNA TGCGCCAGCAGCCCCTTTTCCCCCACAGATGCGCAGTATTTT. The chain employs TRBV5-1 and TRBJ2-3; no clear D gene. CDR1 is SGHRS and CDR2 is YFSETQ in the germline V gene. This CDR3 comprises 14 residues.

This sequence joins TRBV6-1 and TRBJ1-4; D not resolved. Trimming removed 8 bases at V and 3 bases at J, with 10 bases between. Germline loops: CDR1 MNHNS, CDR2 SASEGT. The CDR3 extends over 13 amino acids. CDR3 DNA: TGTGCCAGCCGAGGGAGTGCTAATGAAAAACTGTTTTTT. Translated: CASRGSANEKLFF.

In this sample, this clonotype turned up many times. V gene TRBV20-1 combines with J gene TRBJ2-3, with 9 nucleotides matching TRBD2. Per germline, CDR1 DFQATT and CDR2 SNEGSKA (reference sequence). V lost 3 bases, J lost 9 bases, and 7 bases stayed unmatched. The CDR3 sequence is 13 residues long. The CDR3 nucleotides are TGCAGTGCTAGTATCCTAGCGGGACGCACGCAGTATTTT. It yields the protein CSASILAGRTQYF.

The CDR3 nucleotides are TGTGCCAGCAGCTGGGGACAGTCCCCAAATAGTGAGCAGTTCTTC. Its protein product is CASSWGQSPNSEQFF. The chain recombines TRBV7-3 with TRBJ2-1; 7 bases are shared with TRBD1. The germline CDR1 and CDR2 sequences are SGHTA and FQGTGA. Trimming at V came to 4 bases and at J to 9 bases, leaving 12 bases not matched to a gene. CDR3 length: 15 amino acids.

The CDR3 sequence: CASSLTTPNYGYTF. CDR3 sequence (DNA): TGTGCCAGCAGTTTAACAACCCCTAACTATGGCTACACCTTC. This chain links TRBV12-3 or TRBV12-4 with TRBJ1-2; D is undetermined. Trimming pared 2 bases from V and 0 bases from J, leaving 7 bases between. The CDR3 is made up of 14 amino acids.

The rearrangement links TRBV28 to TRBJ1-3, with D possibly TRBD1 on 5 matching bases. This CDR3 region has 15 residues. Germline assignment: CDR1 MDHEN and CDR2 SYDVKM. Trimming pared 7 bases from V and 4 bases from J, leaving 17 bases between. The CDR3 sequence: CASKIAGTAGNTIYF. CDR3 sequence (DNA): TGTGCCAGCAAAATTGCAGGGACGGCAGGAAACACCATATATTTT. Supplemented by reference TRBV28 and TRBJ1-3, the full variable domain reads DVKVTQSSRYLVKRTGEKVFLECVQDMDHENMFWYRQDPGLGLRLIYFSYDVKMKEKGDIPEGYSVSREKKERFSLILESASTNQTSMYLCASKIAGTAGNTIYFGEGSWLTVV.

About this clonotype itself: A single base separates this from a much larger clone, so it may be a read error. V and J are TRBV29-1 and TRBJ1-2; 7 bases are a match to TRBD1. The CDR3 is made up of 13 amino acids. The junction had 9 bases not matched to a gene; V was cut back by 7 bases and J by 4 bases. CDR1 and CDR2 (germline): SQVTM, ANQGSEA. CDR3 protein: CSAGVGGTYGYTF. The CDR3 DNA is TGCAGCGCCGGAGTAGGGGGCACCTATGGCTACACCTTC. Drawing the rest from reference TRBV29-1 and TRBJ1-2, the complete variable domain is SAVISQKPSRDICQRGTSLTIQCQVDSQVTMMFWYRQQPGQSLTLIATANQGSEATYESGFVIDKFPISRPNLTFSTLTVSNMSPEDSSIYLCSAGVGGTYGYTFGSGTRLTVV.

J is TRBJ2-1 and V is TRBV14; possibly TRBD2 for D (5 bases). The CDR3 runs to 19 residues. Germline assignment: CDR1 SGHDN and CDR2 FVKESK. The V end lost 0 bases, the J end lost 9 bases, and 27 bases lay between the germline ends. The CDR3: CASSQDSRPGVGPEGEQFF. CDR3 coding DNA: TGTGCCAGCAGCCAAGATAGTCGTCCGGGCGTAGGCCCCGAGGGTGAGCAGTTCTTC.